This T cell receptor beta chain stems from a study of blood T cells in healthy people across ages (dated by TCRdb to between 2014 and 2017). Background for the entire study: In model experiments, template switching captured about one uniquely barcoded TCR beta cDNA molecule for every two T cells. To track age-related changes in TCR beta repertoire diversity, the study relied on deep sequencing normalized with unique cDNA molecular identifiers. Donors were grouped into four age groups: young (average roughly 17 years), middle-aged (under 40), aged (around 66) and long-lived (around 82). Two additional independent replicas of 1 million unique cDNA reads from the same blood draw were analyzed for two donors (one aged 18 to 30 and one aged 80 or older). Results and caveats for the whole study, not just this receptor: Since profiling was done on bulk unsorted PBMCs, naive and antigen-experienced compartments could not be conclusively compared. Estimates of total diversity from one million sequenced T cells were regarded as lower bounds and underestimates. Donor CMV infection status was unknown, potentially confounding age-related changes in expanded clonotypes. Compared with the aged group, the long-lived group had more naive CD4+ T cells, fewer expanded clones and increased TCR diversity, a pattern suggesting age selection. Observed TCR beta diversity per million T cells fell roughly linearly with age, and a significant reduction was already apparent by age roughly 41. A strong correlation was found between observed TCR beta diversity and the percentage of naive T cells measured by flow cytometry.

With respect to this clonotype: The clone's antigen remains unknown. Within one base of it there is no much larger clone, and no base qualities were kept.

Libraries were built with 5' RACE. Data came from an Illumina HiSeq 2500. A second roughly 7 to 11 cycle PCR used a sample-barcoded 5' primer and a J-beta primer mix. A template-switch 5' adaptor carrying 12 random nucleotides introduced a unique molecular identifier onto each TCR beta cDNA molecule. At least 2.5 million CDR3-containing paired-end reads were obtained from each sample. All of the RNA was converted into first-strand cDNA using the Mint cDNA synthesis kit, with a TRBC-specific oligonucleotide serving as the primer. Following uracil-DNA glycosylase treatment, all cDNA underwent a first 18-cycle PCR with the universal primers M1SS and BC2_uni_R. As for how the authors treated the data: Each sample was normalized by randomly selecting 1 million high-quality reads, each carrying a distinct molecular identifier. Instead of being binned into consensus sequences, reads that shared molecular identifiers were thrown out. MiTCR, with a Q25 quality threshold and the strictest error-elimination algorithm, was used for CDR3 identification, clonotype clustering and error correction. A nonparametric unseen species model using Euler transformation provided a lower-bound estimate of total TCR beta diversity. Through fastp at Q25 and MiXCR, TCRdb rebuilt clones from the public reads, retaining in-frame beta chains. Each entry merges the rows of one CDR3 protein and shows their most common DNA and genes. The V and J calls, along with clone size, are taken from TCRdb and not from the paper's own processing. This sample is represented by some 760,000 distinct CDR3 sequences; roughly 25% of them were singletons. Under 4.5% of the sample belongs to the ten largest clones.

The donors were roughly 39 Caucasian individuals from Russia, aged roughly 6 to 90 years, who were systemically healthy. Each donor gave about 11 milliliters of peripheral blood, drawn into EDTA-treated Vacutainer tubes. Ficoll-Paque density-gradient centrifugation was used to isolate PBMCs, with at least 6.5 million per sample. Total RNA was extracted from PBMCs with Trizol reagent, with at least 6 micrograms obtained per sample. For every donor, an aliquot of PBMCs went through flow cytometry to measure the percentages of naive CD45RAhigh/CD27high T cells. The CDR3 contains 14 residues, cysteine and phenylalanine counted. Only CDR3 DNA remains: 42 bases, in frame from the first base. These data are also associated with another study on T cells of mothers and their children. Taken from the second paper: Nine systemically healthy Caucasian individuals, comprising three mothers and their six children, were included as donors. cDNA synthesis consumed the entire amount of extracted RNA, loaded at approximately 1.6 ug RNA in each 15 ul reaction. In the second PCR, the M1S primer introduced both the sample barcodes and 2-4 random nucleotides. Over 9 million TCR beta CDR3 reads were obtained for each mother, and 2.7 million or so reads were obtained for each child. Thymic selection shapes the output of TCR recombination in a similar way in related and unrelated pairs, and inherited differences have a minor effect. Normalized repertoire overlap was always slightly but never significantly higher in related than unrelated mother-child pairs. No persistent microchimeric T cell clones were detected, at a sensitivity of around 97 clones per million clonotypes. In the study, deep NGS was used to compare the TCR beta repertoires of mothers and children, and features distinguishing related mother-child pairs from unrelated individuals were sought. The mean age was 40 +/- 4 years for the mothers and around 10 +/- 4 years for the children. After adapter ligation with NEBNext reagents, the libraries were sequenced on Illumina HiSeq 2000 with 100+100 nt paired-end reads. Mother and child libraries were prepared a month apart and sequenced in separate runs to prevent cross-contamination. For each donor, somewhere between roughly 450,000 and 2,000,000 distinct TCR beta clonotypes were identified. Naive TCR beta clonotypes were estimated from low-frequency clonotypes matched to each donor's FACS-determined naive share, without sorting.

Sequencing was carried out using blood. The chain links TRBV21-1 with TRBJ1-1; the D call in the table, TRBD1, was not verified against the DNA. TRBV21-1 is designated a pseudogene. This TCR was recovered from a boy aged 10-17 years in good health. The bases are TGTGCCAGCATCGATTGGGACCGCTCCACTGAAGCTTTCTTT. This gives the protein CASIDWDRSTEAFF.